One and the same sample provided the 21 T cell receptor beta chains below, sequenced in a study of shared clonotypes between healthy human individuals. Naive CD8 cells comprised CD45RO-negative, CCR7-positively selected cells, excluding terminally differentiated effector memory CD45RA+ cells. The method was immunoSEQ multiplex PCR; TCRdb's version includes in-frame clones alone and lacks a portion of them. The sample holds 2 million to 2.5 million clones, about 92% seen once. The material sequenced was naive CD8+ T cells from PBMCs. The receptor source for this set is a man younger than 30 in good health. Some clones in this sample may be carry-over from other donors' samples.

V and J are TRBV7-8 and TRBJ1-1; D remains ambiguous. CDR1 and CDR2 (germline): SGHVS, FQNEAQ. Deletions cut 6 bases from V and 1 base from J, with 12 bases between. This CDR3 contains 14 residues. For the CDR3, the DNA is TGTGCCAGCAGGGAGAGCCCCCGGAACACTGAAGCTTTCTTT. Translation: CASRESPRNTEAFF.

This clone was counted once. The chain carries TRBV7-6 and TRBJ2-7; TRBD2 agrees at 9 bases. The V gene end was trimmed by 6 bases and the J gene end by 4 bases; junction bases not matched to a gene: 7. This CDR3 contains 14 residues. CDR1 and CDR2 from the germline V gene are SGHVS and FNYEAQ. The CDR3 region has the DNA TGTGCCAGCAGTCAGACTAGCGGTAGTTACGAGCAGTACTTC. It encodes CASSQTSGSYEQYF.

The chain employs TRBV30 and TRBJ2-5; 7 bases line up with TRBD2. Germline CDR1 is GTSNPN and CDR2 is SVGIG (reference sequence). The CDR3 spans 12 residues. With V trimmed by 0 bases and J by 11 bases, 6 bases remained unmatched. CDR3 sequence (DNA): TGTGCCTGGAGTGTAAACCCGCGGGAGCAGTACTTC. It codes for CAWSVNPREQYF.

The rearrangement uses TRBV28 and TRBJ2-7; 8 nucleotides line up with TRBD2. This CDR3 spans 18 amino acids. Germline CDR1 is MDHEN and CDR2 is SYDVKM. J lost 2 bases, V lost 3 bases, and 15 bases had no gene match. CDR3 sequence: CASSLPIAGREVTYEQYF. The CDR3 coding sequence is TGTGCCAGCAGTTTGCCAATCGCGGGGCGGGAGGTTACCTACGAGCAGTACTTC.

V usage is TRBV11-3 and J usage is TRBJ2-7, with a tentative D call TRBD1 (5 bases). CDR1 SGHNT and CDR2 YENEEA come from the germline V gene. The CDR3 runs to 13 residues. The V end was cut by 1 base, the J end by 4 bases, with 8 bases between. The CDR3 DNA follows: TGTGCCAGCAGCTTAGGGGGCACGTACGAGCAGTACTTC. Translation gives CASSLGGTYEQYF.

The chain recombines TRBV29-1 with TRBJ2-1; D ambiguous. Germline V gene sequence: CDR1 SQVTM, CDR2 ANQGSEA. There are 13 residues in the CDR3. V dropped 7 bases and J dropped 0 bases, with 10 bases sitting between them. The CDR3 loop is CSGSDSSYNEQFF. The CDR3 DNA reads as TGCAGCGGATCAGATAGCTCCTACAATGAGCAGTTCTTC.

Worth noting for this clone: This sample includes further DNA sequences coding for the same CDR3. This sequence joins TRBV5-1 and TRBJ2-7; tentatively, D is TRBD1 (6 bases). The germline gives CDR1 SGHRS, CDR2 YFSETQ. The germline V and J ends were trimmed by 0 bases and 1 base, with 8 bases remaining between them. CDR3 length equals 14 residues. As DNA, the CDR3 is TGCGCCAGCAGCTTGGGCCAGGGGTCCTACGAGCAGTACTTC. As protein: CASSLGQGSYEQYF.

This sequence joins TRBV6-5 and TRBJ1-1; possible D gene TRBD1, 5 bases. The ends were cut back, 7 bases at V and 0 bases at J, with 12 bases in the middle. CDR3 length: 14 amino acids. Germline CDR1 is MNHEY and CDR2 is SVGAGI. CDR3 sequence reads: CASNHRTLNTEAFF. For the CDR3, the DNA is TGTGCCAGCAACCACAGGACGTTGAACACTGAAGCTTTCTTT.

About this clone: This CDR3 is also generated by other DNA sequences in the sample. The chain employs TRBV7-3 and TRBJ2-1; D tentatively fits TRBD1 or TRBD2 (5 bases each). The ends were cut back, 2 bases at V and 3 bases at J, with 8 bases in the middle. Germline V gives CDR1 SGHTA, CDR2 FQGTGA. This CDR3 spans 14 amino acids. CDR3 sequence: CASSLGGNYNEQFF. As DNA, the CDR3 is TGTGCCAGCAGCTTAGGGGGTAACTACAATGAGCAGTTCTTC.

This chain uses TRBV19 with TRBJ2-7; the D is unclear. CDR3 length equals 15 residues. Germline CDR1 LNHDA, CDR2 SQIVND (reference sequence). Trimming removed 3 bases at V and 3 bases at J, with 15 bases between. DNA of the CDR3: TGTGCCAGTAGTATTATGCCCCGGCTCAACTACGAGCAGTACTTC. It encodes CASSIMPRLNYEQYF.

The chain has TRBV15 and TRBJ1-1, with D maybe TRBD1 (6 bases). Germline loops: CDR1 LNHNV, CDR2 YYDKDF (reference sequence). Trimming cost V 4 bases and J 8 bases, with 11 bases left between them. This CDR3 spans 12 amino acids. CDR3 nucleotide sequence: TGTGCCACCAGCACCCGAGACAGGGAAGCTTTCTTT. Protein product: CATSTRDREAFF.

The V call is TRBV27, the J call TRBJ2-3; 7 nucleotides align to TRBD2. Germline V gene sequence: CDR1 MNHEY, CDR2 SMNVEV (reference sequence). This CDR3 is built from 14 residues. V lost 7 bases to trimming and J lost 9 bases; unmatched junction nucleotides: 13. DNA for the CDR3: TGTGCCAGCACCTCGAGACGGGACTATTTCACGCAGTATTTT. Its translation is CASTSRRDYFTQYF.

The gene calls are TRBV9 and TRBJ1-1; D may be TRBD1 (5 bases). CDR1 and CDR2 from the germline V gene are SGDLS and YYNGEE. V lost 0 bases and J 4 bases, leaving 13 bases between the germline ends. This CDR3 is 15 amino acids long. In DNA, the CDR3 is TGTGCCAGCAGCGTAGGGGGGAGTGGGAGCACTGAAGCTTTCTTT. This codes for CASSVGGSGSTEAFF.

As concerns this clone: Other DNA sequences in this specimen translate into the identical CDR3. This chain links TRBV5-1 with TRBJ2-7, with 8 bases fitting TRBD1. Germline V gives CDR1 SGHRS, CDR2 YFSETQ. The CDR3 covers 13 residues. V lost 4 bases to trimming and J lost 3 bases; unmatched junction nucleotides: 3. Here the CDR3 reads CASSLGTGYEQYF. As DNA, the CDR3 is TGCGCCAGCAGCCTGGGGACAGGCTACGAGCAGTACTTC.

V usage is TRBV7-9 and J usage is TRBJ2-7, with unresolved D. The length of the CDR3 is 14 residues. Trimming left V 5 bases short and J 0 bases short, with 11 bases between. Germline-derived CDR1 and CDR2 are SEHNR and FQNEAQ (reference sequence). CDR3 sequence: CASSLQTNSYEQYF. CDR3 coding DNA: TGTGCCAGCAGCCTCCAGACAAACTCCTACGAGCAGTACTTC.

The V call is TRBV25-1, the J call TRBJ2-1; 10 nucleotides align to TRBD2. This CDR3 is built from 13 residues. After removal of 5 bases from V and 6 bases from J, the junction contained 1 base not matched to a gene. Germline V CDR1 and CDR2: MGHDK, SYGVNS. The CDR3 loop reads CASSSGRANEQFF. For the CDR3, the DNA is TGTGCCAGCAGTAGCGGGAGGGCCAATGAGCAGTTCTTC. The variable domain in full, completed from reference TRBV25-1 and TRBJ2-1, reads EADIYQTPRYLVIGTGKKITLECSQTMGHDKMYWYQQDPGMELHLIHYSYGVNSTEKGDLSSESTVSRIRTEHFPLTLESARPSHTSQYLCASSSGRANEQFFGPGTRLTVL.

This chain joins TRBV28 and TRBJ2-1; D unresolved. This CDR3 region has 13 residues. V was trimmed by 3 bases and J by 7 bases, leaving 10 bases between them. Germline CDR1 and CDR2: MDHEN and SYDVKM. Here the CDR3 reads CASSFQLLNEQFF. The CDR3, as DNA: TGTGCCAGCAGTTTCCAACTACTGAATGAGCAGTTCTTC.

The chain recombines TRBV19 with TRBJ2-6; D call uncertain. Trimming pared 7 bases from V and 1 base from J, leaving 5 bases between. CDR3 size: 13 residues. CDR1 LNHDA and CDR2 SQIVND come from the germline V gene (reference sequence). Here the CDR3 reads CASKESGANVLTF. CDR3 in DNA: TGTGCCAGTAAGGAGTCTGGGGCCAACGTCCTGACTTTC.

This chain links TRBV28 with TRBJ2-7; D tentatively reads TRBD1 or TRBD2 (5 bases each). The V end lost 2 bases, the J end lost 0 bases, and 8 bases lay between the germline ends. Per germline, CDR1 MDHEN and CDR2 SYDVKM. The CDR3 is made up of 14 amino acids. CDR3 in amino acids: CASSLGGASYEQYF. CDR3 nucleotides: TGTGCCAGCAGTTTAGGGGGAGCCTCCTACGAGCAGTACTTC.

The chain joins TRBV30 to TRBJ2-5, with D uncertain. Trimming removed 8 bases from V and 5 bases from J, with 15 bases in between. The CDR3 runs 12 residues. CDR1 GTSNPN and CDR2 SVGIG come from the germline V gene (reference sequence). CDR3 nucleotides: TGTGCCGGAGTTTGGGGTATGGAGACCCAGTACTTC. This sequence encodes CAGVWGMETQYF.

This clone was seen only once. This rearrangement joins TRBV9 to TRBJ1-2; possible D gene TRBD1, 6 bases. This CDR3 has 14 amino acids. With 4 bases removed from V and 6 bases from J, the gap between germline ends came to 16 bases. Germline CDR1 SGDLS, CDR2 YYNGEE. This CDR3 reads CASSSSGAGNGYTF. DNA of the CDR3: TGTGCCAGCAGCTCCTCAGGGGCAGGGAATGGCTACACCTTC.